The rows below give T cell receptor beta chains drawn from one sample of a study of technical replicates of blood from a few donors. Sequenced by immunoSEQ multiplex PCR; TCRdb stores in-frame clones only, minus some. The data show about 73,000 clones, approximately 90% seen once. Sequencing was done on a sample of PBMCs. All receptors derive from a human donor in good health. Some clones in this sample may be carry-over from other donors' samples. Both conserved end residues are part of each CDR3. The D gene is left open where the match is weak. A clone size is listed for some rows: how often the clone was seen (once, few, many), or a class if it is expanded.

length	size	V	J	D	DNA	CDR3
15	.	TRBV27	TRBJ2-7	.	TGTGCCAGCAGTTTCACGGCAGGGCCTCTAGGCAAGCAGTACTTC	CASSFTAGPLGKQYF
18	.	TRBV7-9	TRBJ1-5	.	TGTGCCAGCAGCTTAGTAATTCATGGCAGTTCACGCAATCAGCCCCAGCATTTT	CASSLVIHGSSRNQPQHF
12	.	TRBV29-1	TRBJ2-7	TRBD1	TGCAGCGCGAGACAGGGGAAGAGCGAGCAGTACTTC	CSARQGKSEQYF
15	.	TRBV7-2	TRBJ1-2	.	TGTGCCAGCAGCTTAGCCATGCACAGGGCCTATGGCTACACCTTC	CASSLAMHRAYGYTF
16	.	TRBV5-6	TRBJ2-7	TRBD2	TGTGCCAGCAGCGCCGGACTAGCGGGGGGGCCGAGGGAGCAGTACTTC	CASSAGLAGGPREQYF
12	.	TRBV19	TRBJ2-1	.	TGTGCCAGTAGTAGCGAGTCCGATGAGCAGTTCTTC	CASSSESDEQFF
11	.	TRBV27	TRBJ2-2	.	TGTGCCACACAGGGCGCCGGGGAGCTGTTTTTT	CATQGAGELFF
18	.	TRBV7-3	TRBJ2-1	TRBD2	TGTGCCAGCAGCCCGTCCGGGGCGGCGGCGGGAGACTACAATGAGCAGTTCTTC	CASSPSGAAAGDYNEQFF
15	.	TRBV18	TRBJ1-2	TRBD1	TGTGCCAGCTCACCACCGGACAGGGGGAACTATGGCTACACCTTC	CASSPPDRGNYGYTF
17	.	TRBV18	TRBJ2-2	TRBD2	TGTGCCAGCTCACCCCTTACCGGGACTAGCGGAACCGGGGAGCTGTTTTTT	CASSPLTGTSGTGELFF
15	.	TRBV11-2	TRBJ2-7	.	TGTGCCAGCAGCTTAGTCGGGACACACTCCTACGAGCAGTACTTC	CASSLVGTHSYEQYF
14	.	TRBV6-1	TRBJ2-7	.	TGTGCCAGCAGTGAGTGGCAGGGTGTCGACGAGCAGTACTTC	CASSEWQGVDEQYF
14	.	TRBV6-1	TRBJ1-6	TRBD1	TGTGCCAGCAGGGACCGGGACAGGGCGACACCCCTCCACTTT	CASRDRDRATPLHF
19	once	TRBV13	TRBJ2-7	.	TGTGCCAGCAGCTTAGGCGGACAGATCTTAGGGACCTCTCCCTACGAGCAGTACTTC	CASSLGGQILGTSPYEQYF
16	.	TRBV6-1	TRBJ2-1	.	TGTGCCAGCAGTGAAGCGTTCAGGGACATAAACAATGAGCAGTTCTTC	CASSEAFRDINNEQFF
14	.	TRBV6-1	TRBJ2-3	.	TGTGCCAGCAGTAGCCGGGGAGGCGCAGATACGCAGTATTTT	CASSSRGGADTQYF
15	.	TRBV7-8	TRBJ2-7	.	TGTGCCAGCAGCTTCGAGGGGGAAGGGAACTACGAGCAGTACTTC	CASSFEGEGNYEQYF
13	.	TRBV29-1	TRBJ2-5	.	TGCAGCGCCCAACGGGACATTCAAGAGACCCAGTACTTC	CSAQRDIQETQYF
15	.	TRBV2	TRBJ2-7	TRBD2	TGTGCCAGCAGTCGACCGGGACTAGCGGCCTACGAGCAGTACTTC	CASSRPGLAAYEQYF
14	.	TRBV5-6	TRBJ2-1	.	TGTGCCACAGGGGGACGGGGGTTATACAATGAGCAGTTCTTC	CATGGRGLYNEQFF
16	.	TRBV2	TRBJ1-6	.	TGTGCCAGCAGTACCAATTCAGGAGGGGATGGGTCACCCCTCCACTTT	CASSTNSGGDGSPLHF
16	.	TRBV4-3	TRBJ2-5	TRBD2	TGCGCCAGCAGCCAAGGAACTAGCGGGACGCAAGAGACCCAGTACTTC	CASSQGTSGTQETQYF
13	.	TRBV29-1	TRBJ2-7	.	TGCAGCGCCGGGGAAAGACTCCCCTACGAGCAGTACTTC	CSAGERLPYEQYF
15	.	TRBV5-1	TRBJ2-2	TRBD2	TGCGCCAGCAGACGACTAGCGGGAGACACCGGGGAGCTGTTTTTT	CASRRLAGDTGELFF
12	.	TRBV10-3	TRBJ2-7	.	TGTGCCACCGATGACGCGGGCAAGGAGCAGTACTTC	CATDDAGKEQYF
15	.	TRBV7-9	TRBJ2-5	TRBD1	TGTGCCAGCAGCGCCCGGGACAGGGAAGAAGAGACCCAGTACTTC	CASSARDREEETQYF
13	.	TRBV19	TRBJ1-2	.	TGTGCCAGTAGTATAGAACAGGGATATGGCTACACCTTC	CASSIEQGYGYTF
13	.	TRBV2	TRBJ2-1	.	TGTGCCAGCAGTCGGGACTCCAACAATGAGCAGTTCTTC	CASSRDSNNEQFF
19	.	TRBV5-6	TRBJ2-7	.	TGTGCCAGCAGCTTGTATTCTAGGACTACCTCTAGATCCTCCTACGAGCAGTACTTC	CASSLYSRTTSRSSYEQYF
12	.	TRBV7-9	TRBJ2-7	TRBD1	TGTGCCAGCAGCCTGACAGGGGACGAGCAGTACTTC	CASSLTGDEQYF
18	.	TRBV10-3	TRBJ2-7	.	TGTGCCATCAGTGAGACCGCGGGGTCTCGGGACAGATCATACGAGCAGTACTTC	CAISETAGSRDRSYEQYF
17	.	TRBV2	TRBJ1-6	TRBD1	TGTGCCAGCAGCATAGCCAGGGGGCTCGGCTATAATTCACCCCTCCACTTT	CASSIARGLGYNSPLHF
14	.	TRBV4-1	TRBJ1-5	TRBD1	TGCGCCAGCAGCGGACGACAGGGGAGTCAGCCCCAGCATTTT	CASSGRQGSQPQHF
14	.	TRBV19	TRBJ2-7	.	TGTGCCGGAACAAAGCGCACACCGGTCTACGAGCAGTACTTC	CAGTKRTPVYEQYF
14	.	TRBV7-2	TRBJ1-6	TRBD1	TGTGCCAGCAGCGCCGGACAGGGGAGTTCACCCCTCCACTTT	CASSAGQGSSPLHF
12	.	TRBV10-3	TRBJ2-7	.	TGTGCCATCAGCCCGTTCCCCTCCGAGCAGTACTTC	CAISPFPSEQYF
13	few	TRBV9	TRBJ1-1	.	.	CASSSVRGTEAFF
13	.	TRBV18	TRBJ1-2	TRBD1	TGTGCCAGCTCACCGTTACAGGGGCACGGCTACACCTTC	CASSPLQGHGYTF
15	.	TRBV29-1	TRBJ2-7	TRBD2	TGCAGCGTGCCATCTTGGACTAGCGGGGGCCTCCAGCAGTACTTC	CSVPSWTSGGLQQYF
17	.	TRBV4-3	TRBJ2-1	TRBD2	TGCGCCAGCAGCCAAGTCACGACTAGCGGGGGATACAATGAGCAGTTCTTC	CASSQVTTSGGYNEQFF
18	.	TRBV9	TRBJ2-1	TRBD2	TGTGCCAGCAGCGTAGGGTGGGGCGGGGGGACCTCCTACAATGAGCAGTTCTTC	CASSVGWGGGTSYNEQFF
12	.	TRBV5-6	TRBJ2-7	.	TGTGCCAGCAGCCCAGGGTCCTACGAGCAGTACTTC	CASSPGSYEQYF
13	.	TRBV6-1	TRBJ1-1	.	TGTGCCAGCAGCCTGGGAGTGAACACTGAAGCTTTCTTT	CASSLGVNTEAFF
12	.	TRBV5-1	TRBJ2-1	.	TGCGCCAGCAGCGGCAGCGGCAATGAGCAGTTCTTC	CASSGSGNEQFF
14	.	TRBV30	TRBJ1-1	.	TGTGCCTGGAGTGTTTGGGGAAGGGGCACTGAAGCTTTCTTT	CAWSVWGRGTEAFF
20	.	TRBV5-1	TRBJ2-2	TRBD2	TGCGCCAGCACTGCGTTTGCGTTGGTTAGCGGGAGCGGTCCCACCGGGGAGCTGTTTTTT	CASTAFALVSGSGPTGELFF
14	.	TRBV6-5	TRBJ1-1	TRBD1	TGTGCCAGCAAGGAGGCAGGGGGGAACACTGAAGCTTTCTTT	CASKEAGGNTEAFF
14	medium-sized	TRBV10-3	TRBJ2-7	.	TGTGCCATCACAGAGACTCACCGGTCCTACGAGCAGTACTTC	CAITETHRSYEQYF
15	.	TRBV11-2	TRBJ1-6	.	TGTGCCAGCAGCTTGGGGGAAGGAGGGAATTCACCCCTCCACTTT	CASSLGEGGNSPLHF
14	.	TRBV6-5	TRBJ2-5	TRBD1	TGTGCCAGCAGTAGCAAAGGGGGCTCGGGGACCCAGTACTTC	CASSSKGGSGTQYF
15	.	TRBV19	TRBJ2-6	.	TGTGCCAGTAGTAACTTCAGGGCTGGGGCCAACGTCCTGACTTTC	CASSNFRAGANVLTF
16	.	TRBV5-4	TRBJ2-7	TRBD2	TGTGCCAGCAGCTCTGGACTAGCGGGGGGCCTCCGGGAGCAGTACTTC	CASSSGLAGGLREQYF
17	.	TRBV19	TRBJ2-1	TRBD2	TGTGCCAGTAGTATACACGGACTAGCGGGAGGGTACAATGAGCAGTTCTTC	CASSIHGLAGGYNEQFF
16	.	TRBV7-8	TRBJ1-5	.	TGTGCCAGCAGCTTAGGGAGACAGGAGTACAATCAGCCCCAGCATTTT	CASSLGRQEYNQPQHF
16	.	TRBV5-1	TRBJ2-1	TRBD2	TGCGCCAGCAGCCTTCCTAGCGGAAGCTCCTACAATGAGCAGTTCTTC	CASSLPSGSSYNEQFF
15	.	TRBV6-5	TRBJ2-1	.	TGTGCCAGCAGTTCGGCTAAACTGGGGGGCAATGAGCAGTTCTTC	CASSSAKLGGNEQFF
18	.	TRBV9	TRBJ2-3	TRBD1	TGTGCCAGCAGCACCTCCGGAAGAAGACAGGGGGGAGCAGATACGCAGTATTTT	CASSTSGRRQGGADTQYF
15	.	TRBV5-1	TRBJ2-3	TRBD1	TGCGCCAGCAGCGGGGGACAGGGTGGGTCCGATACGCAGTATTTT	CASSGGQGGSDTQYF
15	.	TRBV5-1	TRBJ2-3	TRBD2	TGCGCCAGCAGCTACCTAGCGGGGAACACAGATACGCAGTATTTT	CASSYLAGNTDTQYF
16	.	TRBV4-2	TRBJ2-2	TRBD2	TGTGCCAGCAGCTCCCGGGGGACTAGTGGGACCGGGGAGCTGTTTTTT	CASSSRGTSGTGELFF